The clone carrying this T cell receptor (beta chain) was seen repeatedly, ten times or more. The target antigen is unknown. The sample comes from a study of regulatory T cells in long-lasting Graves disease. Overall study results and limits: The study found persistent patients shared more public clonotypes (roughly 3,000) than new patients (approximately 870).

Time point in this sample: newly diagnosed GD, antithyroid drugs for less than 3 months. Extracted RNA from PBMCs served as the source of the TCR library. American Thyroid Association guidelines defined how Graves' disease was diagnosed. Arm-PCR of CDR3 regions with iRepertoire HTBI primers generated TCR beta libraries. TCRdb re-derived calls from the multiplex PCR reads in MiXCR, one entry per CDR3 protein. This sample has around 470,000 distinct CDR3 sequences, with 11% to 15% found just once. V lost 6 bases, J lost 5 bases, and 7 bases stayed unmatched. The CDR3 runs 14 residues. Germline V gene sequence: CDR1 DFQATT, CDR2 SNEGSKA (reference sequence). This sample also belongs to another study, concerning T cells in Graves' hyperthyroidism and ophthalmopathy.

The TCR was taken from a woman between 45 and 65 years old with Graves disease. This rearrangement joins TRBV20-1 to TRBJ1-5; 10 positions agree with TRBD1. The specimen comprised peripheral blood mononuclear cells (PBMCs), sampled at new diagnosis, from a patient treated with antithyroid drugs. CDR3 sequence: CSAIDRGLDQPQHF. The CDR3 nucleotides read TGCAGTGCCATCGACAGGGGGCTGGATCAGCCCCAGCATTTT.